This TCR beta chain was sequenced for a study of blood T cell repertoires in COVID-19. Study at large: T cells, B-cell-depleted T cells, or PBMCs provided the cDNA or gDNA that served as material.

Original analysis: Reference gene primers were amplified, and this amplification served to estimate nucleated cell counts. Here immunoSEQ multiplex PCR was the method, and the copy in TCRdb shows in-frame clones only, minus some. That table furnishes V, J and clone size, whereas the DNA furnished D and trimming. The sample includes about 78,000 clones, 90% of them seen just once. The sequence was obtained from a woman aged 45 to 65 in a cohort sampled during active COVID-19. The sequenced material came from peripheral blood.

CDR3 DNA: TGTGCCAGCAGCGTAAGTTCGGGGATAACAGATACGCAGTATTTT. Protein: CASSVSSGITDTQYF. This chain joins TRBV9 and TRBJ2-3; the D gene is possibly TRBD2 (5 bases). V was pared by 1 base and J by 3 bases, with 12 bases between. The CDR3 has 15 amino acids. The germline V gene encodes CDR1 SGDLS and CDR2 YYNGEE.